The TCR beta chain described here comes from a study of regulatory T cells in long-lasting Graves disease (TCRdb year 2021). The study in broad terms: Antithyroid drugs had been taken for less than 3 months by newly diagnosed Graves' disease patients. The study was registered as a clinical trial and conducted in China. Persistent Graves' disease patients were compared with newly diagnosed Graves' disease patients by peripheral blood TCR sequencing and RNA sequencing. TCR sequencing covered 13 persistent and some 20 newly diagnosed Graves' disease patients, around 35 samples in total. Overall results and qualifications from the work: The study examined only peripheral blood because the primary lesion, thyroid tissue, could not be accessed. The small sample size was acknowledged by the authors as a limitation that may reduce accuracy. Only the TCR beta chain was sequenced and analyzed. Preferential use of TRBV28, TRBJ1-2 and TRBJ2-5 was observed in persistent disease, whereas TRBV20-1 and TRBJ2-1 were favored in newly diagnosed disease. Persistent patients shared more public clonotypes among themselves (around 2,800) than newly diagnosed patients did (approximately 870). Compared with newly diagnosed patients, persistent Graves' disease patients had lower TCR Shannon entropy and fewer highly expanded clones, which suggests clonal expansion.

This clonotype was seen at least ten times. The antigen this receptor binds is unknown. No base quality information exists; no much larger clone differs at one position. Including the terminal cysteine and phenylalanine, the CDR3 comprises 15 residues. This entry keeps only the CDR3 DNA: 45 bases, framed from base 1. The junction shows trimming of 6 bases on V and 3 bases on J, and the gene matches do not reach 6 bases of it. The sample's time point label, in plain terms: newly diagnosed GD, antithyroid drugs for less than 3 months. For both TCR sequencing and RNA sequencing, RNA was extracted from PBMCs in TRIzol. The diagnosis of Graves' disease was made according to American Thyroid Association guidelines. Patients for the study were recruited at an endocrinology department in Xi'an, China. Each patient gave approximately 10 milliliters of peripheral blood, collected in an EDTA anticoagulant tube. PBMCs were isolated by Ficoll Paque Plus density gradient separation without further T cell sorting. RNA quality was checked with an Agilent 2100 Bioanalyzer and agarose gel, and concentration with a NanoDrop 2000.

Library preparation employed multiplex PCR. The data were produced on an Illumina HiSeq 4000. iRepertoire HTBI primers and Arm-PCR amplification of CDR3 regions were used to construct TCR beta libraries. Gel purification was performed on PCR products prior to sequencing. The authors' analysis ran thus. Gene usage analysis of CDR3 amino acid clonotypes relied on the 60 or so TRBV and 15 or so TRBJ segments identified across samples. COPE and FqMerger were used to merge the filtered high-quality paired reads into contigs. BLAST was used to align contigs to IMGT TRBV, TRBD and TRBJ reference genes, and CDR3 was defined according to IMGT. Any clonotype with a frequency above 0.1% was counted as a highly expanded clone. Repertoire diversity was measured by Shannon entropy, and V-J evenness by the Gini coefficient. A clonotype was considered public if more than one individual shared it. TCRdb reprocessed the public reads (quality trimming at Q25 with fastp, clone calling with MiXCR) and kept in-frame beta chains. Each record represents a unique CDR3 protein, reported with the most common genes and DNA among its rows. For this entry, the V and J calls and clone size follow TCRdb and not the study's own pipeline. Across this sample there are 350,000 to 400,000 distinct CDR3 sequences, with roughly 15% seen only once. Clones ranked in the top ten supply roughly 20% of the sample.

Rearrangement joined TRBV12-3 or TRBV12-4 to TRBJ1-5, with 9 bases matching TRBD1. This receptor was taken from a female donor with Graves disease. Sequenced material: peripheral blood mononuclear cells (PBMCs), taken at new diagnosis, from a patient treated with antithyroid drugs. The nucleotide sequence is given as TGTGCCAGCAGGCGGGGACAGGGTTACAATCAGCCCCAGCATTTT. It specifies CASRRGQGYNQPQHF.